A selection of T cell receptor beta chains follows, all from one sample in a study of sequential checkpoint blockade in melanoma. The repertoire was sequenced with immunoSEQ multiplex PCR; TCRdb's copy has only in-frame clones and lacks some. The sample has around 4,000 clones, around 20% seen once; the top ten hold under 25%. Sequencing used tumor tissue (inferred from file names), obtained from a patient given nivolumab and ipilimumab in sequence. The receptors stem from a human patient with melanoma. Some clones in this sample may be carry-over from other donors' samples. Both conserved end residues are part of each CDR3. D genes are given only for firm matches.

V: TRBV5-1; D: .; J: TRBJ1-4; CDR3: CASSPGGGSGEKLFF
V: TRBV5-1; D: .; J: TRBJ2-7; CDR3: CASRMEPGTSYRWEQYF
V: TRBV11-3; D: .; J: TRBJ2-2; CDR3: CASSLLAGSTGELFF
V: TRBV6-8; D: .; J: TRBJ1-4; CDR3: CASSSSPNMREGEKLFF
V: TRBV5-1; D: .; J: TRBJ2-3; CDR3: CASSLTERGASSDTQYF
V: TRBV9; D: TRBD1; J: TRBJ2-1; CDR3: CASSVPTGTGDEQFF
V: TRBV11-3; D: TRBD2; J: TRBJ2-7; CDR3: CASSLGRGGSYEQYF
V: TRBV15; D: TRBD1; J: TRBJ2-2; CDR3: CATSTPSGTVTGELFF
V: TRBV6-8; D: .; J: TRBJ2-7; CDR3: CASSYSGRGTYEQYF
V: TRBV9; D: TRBD2; J: TRBJ2-2; CDR3: CASSVGTGTSGVNTGELFF
V: TRBV30; D: TRBD1; J: TRBJ1-1; CDR3: CAWSSPPAGTANTEAFF
V: TRBV19; D: .; J: TRBJ1-5; CDR3: CASSPGGGDQPQHF
V: TRBV5-1; D: .; J: TRBJ2-2; CDR3: CASNREPATGELFF
V: TRBV19; D: TRBD2; J: TRBJ2-5; CDR3: CASSTWTSGQETQYF
V: TRBV18; D: .; J: TRBJ2-7; CDR3: CASSPGIYEQYF
V: TRBV19; D: .; J: TRBJ1-2; CDR3: CASSIVATPYSNYGYTF
V: TRBV9; D: .; J: TRBJ1-2; CDR3: CASSVATMRNGYTF
V: TRBV6-8; D: .; J: TRBJ1-6; CDR3: CASSYSAEGGDSPLHF
V: TRBV5-1; D: .; J: TRBJ2-7; CDR3: CASSVGTGSYEQYF
V: TRBV4-1; D: .; J: TRBJ2-7; CDR3: CASSQDQGGYEQYF
V: TRBV11-3; D: .; J: TRBJ1-3; CDR3: CASSPNRPGNTIYF
V: TRBV19; D: .; J: TRBJ2-3; CDR3: CASTEGGADTQYF
V: TRBV18; D: TRBD1; J: TRBJ1-1; CDR3: CASSPPFRTGGLNTEAFF
V: TRBV11-3; D: TRBD2; J: TRBJ2-1; CDR3: CASSRTSGVHNEQFF
V: TRBV6-8; D: .; J: TRBJ2-7; CDR3: CASSSRTEFYEQYF
V: TRBV11-3; D: TRBD1; J: TRBJ2-6; CDR3: CASSLVGTGGFGANVLTF
V: TRBV6-8; D: .; J: TRBJ2-2; CDR3: CASRARTGELFF
V: TRBV30; D: .; J: TRBJ1-4; CDR3: CAWLGPSRGKLFF
V: TRBV18; D: .; J: TRBJ1-5; CDR3: CASSPANRDPIHQPQHF
V: TRBV11-3; D: .; J: TRBJ2-1; CDR3: CASSLGRSSNEQFF
V: TRBV18; D: .; J: TRBJ2-7; CDR3: CASSPGQVPYEQYF
V: TRBV6-8; D: TRBD2; J: TRBJ2-3; CDR3: CASSPGTSGGALTDTQYF
V: TRBV5-1; D: TRBD1; J: TRBJ1-2; CDR3: CASSLGQGAGGYTF
V: TRBV11-3; D: TRBD2; J: TRBJ2-1; CDR3: CASSHRTSGYNEQFF
V: TRBV6-8; D: TRBD1; J: TRBJ1-2; CDR3: CASSSQDRSITNYGYTF
V: TRBV28; D: TRBD1; J: TRBJ1-2; CDR3: CASSLWTGAARIYGYTF
V: TRBV4-1; D: TRBD2; J: TRBJ2-5; CDR3: CASSQGLAGAGETQYF
V: TRBV6-8; D: .; J: TRBJ1-6; CDR3: CASSYGTRGNSPLHF
V: TRBV5-1; D: TRBD1; J: TRBJ2-7; CDR3: CASSGAGTEHYEQYF
V: TRBV2; D: .; J: TRBJ1-2; CDR3: CASSEEGGWMSAGYTF
V: TRBV11-3; D: .; J: TRBJ1-1; CDR3: CASSPPGGRRNTEAFF
V: TRBV11-3; D: .; J: TRBJ1-4; CDR3: CASSLNWGSTNEKLFF
V: TRBV30; D: .; J: TRBJ1-1; CDR3: CAWSEDLMNTEAFF
V: TRBV9; D: .; J: TRBJ1-5; CDR3: CASSVYEDQPQHF
V: TRBV6-8; D: .; J: TRBJ1-3; CDR3: CARPEGPKWNTIYF